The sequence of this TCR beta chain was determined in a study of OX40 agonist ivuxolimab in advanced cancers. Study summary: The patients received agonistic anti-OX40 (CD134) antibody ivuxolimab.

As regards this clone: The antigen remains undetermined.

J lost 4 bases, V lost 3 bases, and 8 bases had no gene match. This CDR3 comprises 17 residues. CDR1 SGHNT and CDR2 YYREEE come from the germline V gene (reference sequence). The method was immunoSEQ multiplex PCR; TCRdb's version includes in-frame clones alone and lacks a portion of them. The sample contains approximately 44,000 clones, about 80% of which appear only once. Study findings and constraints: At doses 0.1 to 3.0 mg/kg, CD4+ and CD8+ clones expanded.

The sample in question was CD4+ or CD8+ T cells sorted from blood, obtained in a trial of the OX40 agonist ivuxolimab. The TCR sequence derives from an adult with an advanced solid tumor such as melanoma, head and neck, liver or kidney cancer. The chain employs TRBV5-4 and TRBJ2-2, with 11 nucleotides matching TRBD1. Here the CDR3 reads CASSSPTGTGGTGELFF. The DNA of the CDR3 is TGTGCCAGCAGCTCGCCAACCGGGACAGGGGGCACCGGGGAGCTGTTTTTT.